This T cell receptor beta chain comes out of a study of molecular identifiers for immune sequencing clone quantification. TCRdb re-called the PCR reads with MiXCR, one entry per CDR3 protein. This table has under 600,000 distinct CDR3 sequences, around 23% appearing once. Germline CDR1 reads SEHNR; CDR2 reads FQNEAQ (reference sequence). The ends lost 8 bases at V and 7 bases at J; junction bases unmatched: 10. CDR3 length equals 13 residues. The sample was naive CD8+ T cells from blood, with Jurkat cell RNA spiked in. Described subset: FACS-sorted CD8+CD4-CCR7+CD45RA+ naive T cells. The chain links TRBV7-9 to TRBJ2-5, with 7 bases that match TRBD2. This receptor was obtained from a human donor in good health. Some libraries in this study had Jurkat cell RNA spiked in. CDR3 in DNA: TGTGCCAGCGGTGTTGAGCGGGAAGGGACCCAGTACTTC. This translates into CASGVEREGTQYF.